Described below is a single T cell receptor beta chain sequence and its context. Per the original data handling: Reference gene primers were amplified, and this amplification served to estimate nucleated cell counts. Profiling relied on immunoSEQ multiplex PCR, and the TCRdb table lists in-frame clones only, not all of them. That table gives V, J and clone size, and the DNA gave D and trimming. The data hold 100,000 to 120,000 clones, with about 80% observed a single time. Germline V gene lookup returns CDR1 SGHVS and CDR2 FQNEAQ. With 5 bases removed from V and 5 bases from J, the gap between germline ends came to 13 bases. CDR3 length: 13 amino acids. The sample belongs to a study of blood T cell repertoires in COVID-19. Whole-study context: Some COVID-19 samples were acute and others convalescent; all came from the United States, Italy and Spain. T cells, B-cell-depleted T cells, or PBMCs provided the cDNA or gDNA that served as material.

This chain joins TRBV7-8 and TRBJ2-7; no firm D call. The source of this sequence is a woman aged 80 or over with acute or convalescent COVID-19. The specimen was peripheral blood. For the CDR3, the DNA is TGTGCCAGCAGCCGTTTTGTCTCTAACGAGCAGTACTTC. Amino acid sequence: CASSRFVSNEQYF.